A selection of T cell receptor beta chains follows, all from one sample in a study of blood T cell repertoires in COVID-19. Libraries were prepared by immunoSEQ multiplex PCR; TCRdb keeps only in-frame clonotypes and omits some of them. The sample lists around 150,000 clones, more than 75% occurring once. The specimen was peripheral blood. The receptor source for this set is a man in his forties or fifties with acute or convalescent COVID-19. Both conserved end residues are part of each CDR3. Clone size, where shown, is once, few, many, or a class for clones that have expanded.

abundance: NA; v_gene: TRBV5-1; CDR3aa: CASSLVGQGSGNTIYF
abundance: NA; v_gene: TRBV12-5; CDR3aa: CASGLVIASGGSHNEQFF
abundance: NA; v_gene: TRBV20-1; CDR3aa: CSASPATDATNEKLFF
abundance: NA; v_gene: TRBV6-2/TRBV6-3; CDR3aa: CASSPSGLYGYTF
abundance: once; v_gene: TRBV19; CDR3aa: CASSISRLNTEAFF
abundance: few; v_gene: TRBV3-1/TRBV3-2; CDR3aa: CASSRGNTEAFF
abundance: once; v_gene: TRBV2; CDR3aa: CASSENNFSYGYTF
abundance: NA; v_gene: TRBV10-3; CDR3aa: CAISVQGANTEAFF
abundance: NA; v_gene: TRBV30; CDR3aa: CAWSVLDSYEQYF
abundance: NA; v_gene: TRBV6-5; CDR3aa: CASSSSRTGVGGYTF
abundance: NA; v_gene: TRBV28; CDR3aa: CATLEIIYGYTF
abundance: NA; v_gene: TRBV5-6; CDR3aa: CASSRRWQDYTEAFF
abundance: NA; v_gene: TRBV2; CDR3aa: CASSAGSPLNYGYTF
abundance: NA; v_gene: TRBV18; CDR3aa: CASSPSPQRGDTQYF
abundance: NA; v_gene: TRBV11-3; CDR3aa: CASSLGQNLNTEAFF
abundance: NA; v_gene: TRBV7-3; CDR3aa: CASSPGANSPLHF
abundance: NA; v_gene: TRBV3-1/TRBV3-2; CDR3aa: CASSQRGLHQGGELFF
abundance: NA; v_gene: TRBV5-1; CDR3aa: CASSLVGASPFYEQFF
abundance: NA; v_gene: TRBV30; CDR3aa: CAWSGWGGGYTF
abundance: NA; v_gene: TRBV19; CDR3aa: CASSKTGTGFGYTF
abundance: NA; v_gene: TRBV12-2; CDR3aa: CARVGRGETQYF
abundance: NA; v_gene: TRBV9; CDR3aa: CASSVWGDSVYGYTF
abundance: once; v_gene: TRBV3-1/TRBV3-2; CDR3aa: CASSQAGGVGTQYF
abundance: NA; v_gene: TRBV12-3/TRBV12-4; CDR3aa: CASSFTGLYGYTF
abundance: NA; v_gene: TRBV4-2; CDR3aa: CASSQQDGFGRQAFF
abundance: NA; v_gene: TRBV4-3; CDR3aa: CASSPARGTGANTEAFF
abundance: NA; v_gene: TRBV6-2/TRBV6-3; CDR3aa: CASSFLAGGYNEQFF
abundance: NA; v_gene: TRBV24-1; CDR3aa: CATERGQGMFF
abundance: once; v_gene: TRBV4-1; CDR3aa: CASSQERTEQNSNQPQHF
abundance: NA; v_gene: TRBV2; CDR3aa: CASMGQGAWDQPQHF
abundance: NA; v_gene: TRBV4-1; CDR3aa: CASRQAGTSAYNEQFF
abundance: NA; v_gene: TRBV28; CDR3aa: CASSLLGLTSNTEAFF
abundance: NA; v_gene: TRBV9; CDR3aa: CASSVRSSPEATEAFF
abundance: NA; v_gene: TRBV30; CDR3aa: CAWRGDMNTEAFF
abundance: NA; v_gene: TRBV3-1/TRBV3-2; CDR3aa: CASSQDGTGASPLHF
abundance: once; v_gene: TRBV2; CDR3aa: CASRPQRLATNEKLFF
abundance: NA; v_gene: TRBV5-5; CDR3aa: CASSSDSSGSGANVLTF
abundance: NA; v_gene: TRBV2; CDR3aa: CASIGDHSGNTIYF
abundance: NA; v_gene: TRBV5-4; CDR3aa: CASSLYRDSGANVLTF
abundance: NA; v_gene: TRBV6-4; CDR3aa: CASREWRYTF
abundance: NA; v_gene: TRBV3-1/TRBV3-2; CDR3aa: CASSLTSSGELFF
abundance: NA; v_gene: TRBV24-1; CDR3aa: CATSPRAGETNEQFF
abundance: NA; v_gene: TRBV5-4; CDR3aa: CASSLEPDTPLHF
abundance: NA; v_gene: TRBV9; CDR3aa: CASSPREGSGANVLTF
abundance: NA; v_gene: TRBV6-2/TRBV6-3; CDR3aa: CASSYHRLAGVPYEQYF
abundance: NA; v_gene: TRBV3-1/TRBV3-2; CDR3aa: CASSPQGGGNTIYF
abundance: NA; v_gene: TRBV27; CDR3aa: CASSPPPGYNEQFF